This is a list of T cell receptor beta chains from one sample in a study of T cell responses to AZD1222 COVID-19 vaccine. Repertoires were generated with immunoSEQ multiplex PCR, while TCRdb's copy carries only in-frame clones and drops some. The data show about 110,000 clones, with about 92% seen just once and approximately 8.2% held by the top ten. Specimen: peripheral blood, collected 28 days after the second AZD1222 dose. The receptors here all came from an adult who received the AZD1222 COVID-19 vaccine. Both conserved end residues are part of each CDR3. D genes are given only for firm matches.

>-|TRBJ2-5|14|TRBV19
CASSIFGDPETQYF
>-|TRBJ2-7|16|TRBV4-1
CASSQDDSPSSYEQYF
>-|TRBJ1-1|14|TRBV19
CASTIQGSNTEAFF
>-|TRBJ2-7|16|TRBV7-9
CASSLERGSGGYEQYF
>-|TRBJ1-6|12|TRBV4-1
CASSQAPKALHF
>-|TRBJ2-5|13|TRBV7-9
CASSSQGKETQYF
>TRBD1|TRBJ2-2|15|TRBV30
CAWVGDRVQTGELFF
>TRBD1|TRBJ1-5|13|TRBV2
CASRVQGYQPQHF
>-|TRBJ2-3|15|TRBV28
CASISPGQGTDTQYF
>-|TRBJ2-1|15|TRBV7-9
CASSRDWASYNEQFF
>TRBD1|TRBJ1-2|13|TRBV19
CASKQGGVYGYTF
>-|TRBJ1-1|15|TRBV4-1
CASSQAPSRGTEAFF
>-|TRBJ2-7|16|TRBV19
CASSTQTGLTNLEQYF
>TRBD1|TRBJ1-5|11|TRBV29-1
CSVGDRQPQHF
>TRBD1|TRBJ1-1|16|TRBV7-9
CASSYELGQGTTEAFF
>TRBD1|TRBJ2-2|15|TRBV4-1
CASSLGQGSTGELFF
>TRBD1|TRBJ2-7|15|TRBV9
CASSVGDSRSYEQYF
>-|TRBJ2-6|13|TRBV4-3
CASSQTGANVLTF
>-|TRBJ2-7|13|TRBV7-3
CASSPSGVYEQYF
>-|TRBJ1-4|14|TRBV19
CASSIWGPNEKLFF
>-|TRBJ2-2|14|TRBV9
CASSVGAVRGELFF
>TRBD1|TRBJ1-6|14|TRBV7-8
CASSRQGNGSPLHF
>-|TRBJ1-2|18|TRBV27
CASSLQRPAGTSNYGYTF
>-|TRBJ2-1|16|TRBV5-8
CASSLERGRRSDEQFF
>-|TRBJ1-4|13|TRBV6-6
CASSQAAGEKLFF
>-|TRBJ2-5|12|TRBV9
CASSVGQETQYF
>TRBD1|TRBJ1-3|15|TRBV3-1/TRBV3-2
CASATGTRSGNTIYF
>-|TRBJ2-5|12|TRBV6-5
CASRPAQETQYF
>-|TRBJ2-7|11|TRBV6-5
CASSYSGALYF
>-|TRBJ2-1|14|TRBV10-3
CAIRTGLSYNEQFF
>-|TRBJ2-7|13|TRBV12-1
CALPGTGRHEQYF
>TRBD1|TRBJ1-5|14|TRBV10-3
CAISPQGAYQPQHF
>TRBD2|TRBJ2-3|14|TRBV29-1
CSLRLAGGPGTQYF
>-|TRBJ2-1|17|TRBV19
CASSMGGLAAGGNEQFF
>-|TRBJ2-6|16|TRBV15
CATSKTGNSGANVLTF
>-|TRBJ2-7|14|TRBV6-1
CASSSTGGPYEQYF
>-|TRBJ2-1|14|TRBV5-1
CASKPMSSYNEQFF
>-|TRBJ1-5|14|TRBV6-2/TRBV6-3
CASSYGSGAQPQHF
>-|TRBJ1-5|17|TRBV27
CASSYCGFGSGCQPQHF
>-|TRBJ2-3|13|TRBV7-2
CASSEAWGDTQYF
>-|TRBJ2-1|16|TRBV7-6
CASIRTPLHPLNEQFF
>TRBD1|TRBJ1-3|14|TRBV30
CAWGGQGDGNTIYF